This T cell receptor beta chain derives from a study of T cells in Graves' hyperthyroidism and ophthalmopathy. This clonotype was detected many times. Its antigen remains unknown. The CDR3 covers 14 residues. Germline CDR1 is MNHEY and CDR2 is SVGEGT. The germline V and J ends were trimmed by 6 bases and 8 bases, with 16 bases remaining between them. Diagnosis relied on clinical symptoms, serum thyroxine and TRAb, thyroid ultrasound and orbital computed tomography. Whole-study findings and limits: In simple terms, a model built on 13 V-J features told ophthalmopathy apart from stable hyperthyroidism. Blood also held most thyroid clonotypes expanded beyond 0.001. Before onset, by a median of about seven months, the model predicted ophthalmopathy.

RNA transcripts were the template for amplifying TCR beta CDR3 regions. The HTBI primer set served for first-round RT-PCR of the TCR CDR3. TCRdb reprocessed the multiplex PCR reads via MiXCR and lists one record per CDR3 protein. Found here are 450,000 to 700,000 distinct CDR3 sequences, just over 45% of them singletons; the top ten hold roughly 19%. Sequencing was performed on peripheral blood or thyroid tissue (not recorded which). This receptor was obtained from an adult woman with Graves' disease, either hyperthyroidism or ophthalmopathy (not recorded which). The chain couples TRBV6-2 or TRBV6-3 to TRBJ1-4; TRBD1 might be the D (6 bases). In nucleotides, the CDR3 is TGTGCCAGCAGACCCCAGGGGATCAGCGAAAAACTGTTTTTT. Protein: CASRPQGISEKLFF.